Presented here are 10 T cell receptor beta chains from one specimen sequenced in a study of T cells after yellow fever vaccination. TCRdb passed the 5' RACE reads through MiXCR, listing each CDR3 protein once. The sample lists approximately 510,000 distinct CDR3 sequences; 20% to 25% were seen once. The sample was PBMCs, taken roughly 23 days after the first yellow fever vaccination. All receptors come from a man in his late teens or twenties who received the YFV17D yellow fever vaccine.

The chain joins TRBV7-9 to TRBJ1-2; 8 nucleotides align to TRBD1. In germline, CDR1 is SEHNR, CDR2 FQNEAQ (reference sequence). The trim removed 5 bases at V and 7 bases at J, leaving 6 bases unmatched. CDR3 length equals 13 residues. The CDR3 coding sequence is TGTGCCAGCAGCCCTCCAGACAGGGGTGGCTACACCTTC. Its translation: CASSPPDRGGYTF.

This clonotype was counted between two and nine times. In nucleotides, the CDR3 is TGTGCCAGCAGCTTAGTCGCGGGGTACGAGCAGTACGTC. Amino acid sequence: CASSLVAGYEQYV. The rearrangement joins TRBV7-9 to TRBJ2-7; tentative D call: TRBD2 (6 bases). Germline V gene sequence: CDR1 SEHNR, CDR2 FQNEAQ (reference sequence). CDR3 size: 13 residues. Trimming removed 1 base from V and 4 bases from J, with 8 bases in between.

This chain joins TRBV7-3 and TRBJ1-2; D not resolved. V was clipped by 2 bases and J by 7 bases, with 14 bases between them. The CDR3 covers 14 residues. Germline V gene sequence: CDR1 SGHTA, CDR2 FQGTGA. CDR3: CASSLYGGERGYTF. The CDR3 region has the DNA TGTGCCAGCAGCTTATATGGAGGAGAGCGTGGCTACACCTTC.

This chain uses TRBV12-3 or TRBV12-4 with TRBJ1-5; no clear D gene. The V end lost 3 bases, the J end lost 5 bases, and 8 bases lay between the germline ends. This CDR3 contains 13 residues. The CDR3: CASSFQIHQPQHF. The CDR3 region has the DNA TGTGCCAGCAGTTTCCAGATTCATCAGCCCCAGCATTTT.

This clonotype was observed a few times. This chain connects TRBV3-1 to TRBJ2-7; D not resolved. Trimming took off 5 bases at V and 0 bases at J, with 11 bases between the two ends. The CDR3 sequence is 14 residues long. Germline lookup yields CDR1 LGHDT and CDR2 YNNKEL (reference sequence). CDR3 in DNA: TGTGCCAGCAGCACCGACAAGTACTCCTACGAGCAGTACTTC. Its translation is CASSTDKYSYEQYF.

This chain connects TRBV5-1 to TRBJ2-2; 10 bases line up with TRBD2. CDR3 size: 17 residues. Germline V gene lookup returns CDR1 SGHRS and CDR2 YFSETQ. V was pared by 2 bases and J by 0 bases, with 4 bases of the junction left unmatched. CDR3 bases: TGCGCCAGCAGCTTCTCTAGCGGGGGAGCGAACACCGGGGAGCTGTTTTTT. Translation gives CASSFSSGGANTGELFF. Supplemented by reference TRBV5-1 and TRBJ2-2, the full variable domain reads KAGVTQTPRYLIKTRGQQVTLSCSPISGHRSVSWYQQTPGQGLQFLFEYFSETQRNKGNFPGRFSGRQFSNSRSEMNVSTLELGDSALYLCASSFSSGGANTGELFFGEGSRLTVL.

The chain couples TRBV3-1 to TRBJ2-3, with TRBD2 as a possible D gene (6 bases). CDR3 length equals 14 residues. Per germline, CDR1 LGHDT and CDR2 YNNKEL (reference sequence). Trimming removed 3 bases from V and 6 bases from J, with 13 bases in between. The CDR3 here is CASSQGGPSDTQYF. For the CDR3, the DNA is TGTGCCAGCAGCCAGGGGGGACCGTCCGATACGCAGTATTTT.

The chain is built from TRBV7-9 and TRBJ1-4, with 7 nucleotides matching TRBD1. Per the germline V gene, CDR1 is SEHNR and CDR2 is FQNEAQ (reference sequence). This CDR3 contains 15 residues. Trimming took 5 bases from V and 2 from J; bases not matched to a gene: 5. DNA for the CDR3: TGTGCCAGCAGCGCTCCGACAGGGACTAATGAAAAACTGTTTTTT. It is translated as CASSAPTGTNEKLFF.

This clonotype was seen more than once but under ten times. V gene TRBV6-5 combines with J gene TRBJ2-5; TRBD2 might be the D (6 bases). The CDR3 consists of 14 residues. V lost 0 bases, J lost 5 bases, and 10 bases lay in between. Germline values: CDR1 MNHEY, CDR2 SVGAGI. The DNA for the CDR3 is TGTGCCAGCAGTTACTCCGGGGGTTGGGAGACCCAGTACTTC. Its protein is CASSYSGGWETQYF.

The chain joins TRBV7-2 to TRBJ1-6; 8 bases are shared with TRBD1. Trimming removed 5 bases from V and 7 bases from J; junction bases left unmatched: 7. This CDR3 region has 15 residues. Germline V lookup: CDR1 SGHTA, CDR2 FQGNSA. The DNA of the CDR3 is TGTGCCAGCAGCGTACAGGGGGTCAGGAATTCACCCCTCCACTTT. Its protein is CASSVQGVRNSPLHF.